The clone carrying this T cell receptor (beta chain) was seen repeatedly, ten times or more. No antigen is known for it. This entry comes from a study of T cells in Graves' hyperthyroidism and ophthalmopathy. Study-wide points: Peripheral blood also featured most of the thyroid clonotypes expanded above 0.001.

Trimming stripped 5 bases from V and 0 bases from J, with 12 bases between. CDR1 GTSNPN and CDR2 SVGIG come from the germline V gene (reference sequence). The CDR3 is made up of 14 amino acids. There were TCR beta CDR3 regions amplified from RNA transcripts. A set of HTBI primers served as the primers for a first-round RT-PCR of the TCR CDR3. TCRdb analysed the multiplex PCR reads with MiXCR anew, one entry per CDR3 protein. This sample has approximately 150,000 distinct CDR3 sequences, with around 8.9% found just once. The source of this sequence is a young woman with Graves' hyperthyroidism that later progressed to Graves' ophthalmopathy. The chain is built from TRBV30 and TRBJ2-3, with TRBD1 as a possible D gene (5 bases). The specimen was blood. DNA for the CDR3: TGTGCCTGGGGGGCAGCCCCGAGCACAGATACGCAGTATTTT. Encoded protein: CAWGAAPSTDTQYF.